The following is a TCR beta chain sequence with its context. This clone was counted a few times. No antigen is known for it. Base qualities are not at hand, and no much larger clone is one base apart. The germline V gene (reference sequence) gives CDR1 as LNHDA and CDR2 as SQIVND. V lost 3 bases and J lost 0 bases; the stretch between them is 18 bases long. From the cysteine through the phenylalanine, the CDR3 covers 19 amino acids. The retained sequence is limited to the CDR3, 57 bases, with the frame set at the first base. Libraries were made using the immunoSEQ multiplex PCR assay. RNA was extracted from all samples and reverse transcribed into cDNA, which served as template for TCR sequencing. SuperScript III was used to make first-strand cDNA, primed with a 2:1 mix of oligo-dT and random hexamers. A synthetic immune receptor repertoire was used to gauge amplification bias, and whatever bias remained was removed computationally. The authors' pipeline ran thus. Raw reads were preprocessed to remove errors, and CDR3 was defined by IMGT conventions from the conserved cysteine to phenylalanine. Clonality was computed as 1 minus the Shannon entropy, with the entropy normalized by log2 of the number of productive unique TCRs. Scalp TCRbeta sequences were cross-referenced with sorted blood CD4 and CD8 repertoires so that the CD4 or CD8 identity of scalp clones could be inferred. Drawn from immuneACCESS, this table holds only the in-frame rearrangements with V and J called that TCRdb kept. Clones are partly lost; checked studies trace under half to an unresolved V gene and leave the rest unexplained. For V, J and clone size, that table is used; D and trimming come from the DNA. In all, the sample holds 180,000 or so clones, and roughly 53% of those were seen once. The ten biggest clones cover about 10% of the sample.

This sample is part of a study of CD8+ T cells in alopecia areata (dated by TCRdb to the late 2010s). With regard to the full study: Treated patients were enrolled in an open-label pilot trial of oral tofacitinib, 5 to 10 mg twice daily, for moderate-to-severe alopecia areata. Biopsies were taken from tofacitinib-treated patients at baseline and at 4 and 24 weeks of treatment, and a later scalp biopsy was taken in several of the tofacitinib-treated patients. In treated patients, disease severity was measured using the SALT score, which gives the percentage of scalp surface area affected. Amplification of TCRbeta CDR3 regions was done by immunoSEQ multiplex PCR using 35 Vbeta forward primers and 13 Jbeta reverse primers. Patients received tofacitinib for 6 to 18 months and were then followed off drug for 6 months to check for delayed response and recurrence. Scalp clonality was compared across normal scalp (n=4), patchy alopecia areata scalp (n=8), and alopecia totalis/universalis scalp (n=8). RNA came from the PAXgene miRNA kit for fixed scalp, the miRNeasy kit for PBMCs, and the RNeasy kit for mouse skin. In both human patients and the C3H/HeJ mouse model, the study applied high-throughput TCRbeta sequencing to look at T cell clonal expansion in alopecia areata. Human TCRbeta sequencing covered scalp tissue and sorted CD4+ and CD8+ peripheral blood T cells from patchy and totalis/universalis alopecia areata patients and healthy controls.

Reading the label with the study, this specimen's time point is: roughly 24 weeks on oral tofacitinib. Sample treatment or condition, as interpreted from the label and publication: oral pan-JAK inhibitor, 5-10 mg twice daily. Peripheral blood and lesional scalp punch biopsies were obtained from patients with alopecia areata. After PBMCs were isolated by density centrifugation and stained for CD3, CD4 and CD8, a FACSAria was used to sort CD4+ and CD8+ T cells. Beyond this particular receptor, the publication reports: Tofacitinib significantly lowered scalp clonality and the number of expanded CD8+ clones among the top 100 scalp clones. Many expanded lesional clones persisted in scalp and blood during tofacitinib treatment, which may partly explain relapse after stopping treatment. TCR sequences shared between patients were less clear than in mice, possibly partly because of HLA diversity in the patient population. Because the treated cohort was small and had only one nonresponder, larger studies are needed to examine links between baseline CD8+ expansion and response. Compared with normal scalp, lesional scalp, particularly in alopecia totalis/universalis, had higher clonality and more expanded CD8+ clones, which suggests antigenic drive. Resident alphabeta T cells in normal human skin are also sequenced, complicating scalp TCR repertoire analysis, unlike mouse skin dominated by gammadelta T cells.

The chain employs TRBV19 and TRBJ2-6; the D segment might be TRBD1 or TRBD2, since each matches 5 bases. The TCR sequence derives from a human donor with alopecia areata. This material consisted of CD8+ T cells sorted from blood, taken at week 24, from a patient treated with tofacitinib. The nucleotide sequence reads TGTGCCAGTAGTATTCCCGAAGGGACGGAGAGCTCTGGGGCCAACGTCCTGACTTTC. It specifies CASSIPEGTESSGANVLTF.